Listed below are T cell receptor beta chains from one sample, sequenced in a study of CD8+CD57+ T cells in acquired aplastic anemia. Each CDR3 protein gets one entry after TCRdb re-called the reads with MiXCR. The sample has some 280,000 distinct CDR3 sequences, approximately 57% seen once. Source material: sorted CD4+, CD8+, or CD8+CD57+ T cells (not recorded which) from PBMCs. These receptors all stem from a human donor with severe aplastic anemia or a healthy control (not recorded which). CDR3s include the opening cysteine and the closing phenylalanine or tryptophan. Fields, in order: V gene, J gene, clone size, CDR3 protein. Size is omitted from some rows. Given values are once, few, many or a class for expanded clones.

TRBV25-1	TRBJ2-5	many	CASSDYTGRQETQYF
TRBV12-3/TRBV12-4	TRBJ2-3	NA	CASSRGLAGADRTDTQYF
TRBV25-1	TRBJ1-6	NA	CASSVGLNSPLHF
TRBV12-3/TRBV12-4	TRBJ2-5	once	CASSFATHLGTQYF
TRBV4-1	TRBJ2-1	few	CASSNNEQFF
TRBV5-1	TRBJ1-1	NA	CASREPGPTNTEAFF
TRBV12-3/TRBV12-4	TRBJ2-1	NA	CASSFPGLRGHNEQFF
TRBV20-1	TRBJ1-4	NA	CSARDRAETDEKLFF
TRBV5-1	TRBJ2-3	NA	CASSTQDRTGGQDTQYF
TRBV2	TRBJ2-1	NA	CVSSVSDYNEQFF
TRBV2	TRBJ2-6	few	CASRVYGGANVLTF
TRBV6-6	TRBJ2-7	many	CASSSPDRGTYEQYF
TRBV20-1	TRBJ2-5	NA	CSATTSGAYETQYF
TRBV3-1	TRBJ2-7	many	CASSLRDKTYEQYF
TRBV2	TRBJ2-1	NA	CASRDRGRGEQFF
TRBV6-4	TRBJ2-3	NA	CASSESGGTSGDTQYF
TRBV29-1	TRBJ1-2	once	CSVRLGGVYGYTF
TRBV7-9	TRBJ2-7	once	CASSLEDGFYEQYF
TRBV12-3/TRBV12-4	TRBJ2-5	NA	CTSSLIGGSETQYF
TRBV19	TRBJ1-2	many	CASAVAAANYGYTF
TRBV2	TRBJ1-4	NA	CASAAYQDEKLFF
TRBV15	TRBJ2-5	NA	CATSRGGLAGVQGKTQYF
TRBV7-3	TRBJ1-1	NA	CASSPTGGDNTEAFF
TRBV6-2/TRBV6-3	TRBJ1-1	many	CASRQENTEAFF
TRBV7-6	TRBJ1-6	few	CASSLARQENSPLHF
TRBV20-1	TRBJ2-7	few	CSAGARYEQYF